This TCR beta chain was obtained from a study of blood T cell repertoires in COVID-19. TCRdb keeps only in-frame clones here, not all; method: immunoSEQ multiplex PCR. The sample contains hundreds of thousands of clones, 87% of which appear only once. The V gene's germline CDR1 is KGHSH and CDR2 LQKENI. The CDR3 has 17 residues. With 4 bases clipped from V and 9 bases from J, the junction kept 17 bases outside the gene matches. This TCR was sampled from a woman aged 30 to 39 who had recovered from COVID-19. Specimen: PBMCs or T cells enriched from blood (not recorded which). The rearrangement uses TRBV18 and TRBJ2-1, with 8 bases that match TRBD2. The CDR3 here is CASSLRAGLGDGGEQFF. The CDR3 DNA reads as TGTGCCAGCTCACTCAGGGCGGGACTAGGGGACGGTGGTGAGCAGTTCTTC.